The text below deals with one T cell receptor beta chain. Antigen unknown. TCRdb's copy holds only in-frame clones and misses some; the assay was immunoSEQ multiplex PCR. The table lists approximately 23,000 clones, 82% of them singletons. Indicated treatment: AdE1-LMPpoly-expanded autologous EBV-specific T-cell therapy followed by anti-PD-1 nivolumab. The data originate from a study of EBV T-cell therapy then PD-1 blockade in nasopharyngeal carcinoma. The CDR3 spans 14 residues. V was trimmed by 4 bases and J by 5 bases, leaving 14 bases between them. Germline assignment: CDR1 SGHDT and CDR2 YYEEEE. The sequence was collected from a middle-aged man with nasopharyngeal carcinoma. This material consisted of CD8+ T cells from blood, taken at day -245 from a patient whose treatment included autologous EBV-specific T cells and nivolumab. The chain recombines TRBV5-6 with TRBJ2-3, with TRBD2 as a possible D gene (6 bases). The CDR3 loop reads CASSRRGWVDTQYF. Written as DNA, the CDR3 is TGTGCCAGCAGCCGGCGGGGTTGGGTAGATACGCAGTATTTT.